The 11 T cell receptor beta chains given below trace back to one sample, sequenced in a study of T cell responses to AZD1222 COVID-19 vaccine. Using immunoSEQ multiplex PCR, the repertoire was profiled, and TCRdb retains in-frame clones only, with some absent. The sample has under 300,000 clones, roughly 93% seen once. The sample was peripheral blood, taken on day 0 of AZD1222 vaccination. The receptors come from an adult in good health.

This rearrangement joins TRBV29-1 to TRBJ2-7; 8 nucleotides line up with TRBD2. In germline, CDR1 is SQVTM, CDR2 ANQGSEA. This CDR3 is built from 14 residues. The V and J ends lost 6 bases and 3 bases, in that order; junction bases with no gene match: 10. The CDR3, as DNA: TGCAGCGTATTAGGACTAGCAGGGCTCTACGAGCAGTACTTC. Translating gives CSVLGLAGLYEQYF.

CDR3 region: CASSPGQYSNQPQHF. The CDR3 DNA sequence: TGTGCCAGCAGCCCGGGACAGTACAGCAATCAGCCCCAGCATTTT. The chain combines TRBV7-2 with TRBJ1-5, with 7 positions matching TRBD1. Trimming cost V 5 bases and J 1 base; bases outside gene matches: 5. Per germline, CDR1 SGHTA and CDR2 FQGNSA. This CDR3 is built from 15 residues.

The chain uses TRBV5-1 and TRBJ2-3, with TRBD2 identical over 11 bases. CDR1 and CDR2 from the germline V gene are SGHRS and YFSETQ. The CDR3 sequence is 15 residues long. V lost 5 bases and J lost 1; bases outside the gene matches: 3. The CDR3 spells CASRMGLAGTDTQYF. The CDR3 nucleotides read TGCGCCAGCAGAATGGGACTAGCGGGCACAGATACGCAGTATTTT. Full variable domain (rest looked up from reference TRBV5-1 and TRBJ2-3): KAGVTQTPRYLIKTRGQQVTLSCSPISGHRSVSWYQQTPGQGLQFLFEYFSETQRNKGNFPGRFSGRQFSNSRSEMNVSTLELGDSALYLCASRMGLAGTDTQYFGPGTRLTVL.

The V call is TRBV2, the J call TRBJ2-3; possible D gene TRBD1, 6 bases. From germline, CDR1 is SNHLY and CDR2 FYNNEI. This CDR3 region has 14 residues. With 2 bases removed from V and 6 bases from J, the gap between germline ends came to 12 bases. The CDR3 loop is CASSEWGQGDTQYF. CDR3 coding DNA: TGTGCCAGCAGTGAATGGGGGCAGGGCGATACGCAGTATTTT. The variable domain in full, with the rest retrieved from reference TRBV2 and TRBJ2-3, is EPEVTQTPSHQVTQMGQEVILRCVPISNHLYFYWYRQILGQKVEFLVSFYNNEISEKSEIFDDQFSVERPDGSNFTLKIRSTKLEDSAMYFCASSEWGQGDTQYFGPGTRLTVL.

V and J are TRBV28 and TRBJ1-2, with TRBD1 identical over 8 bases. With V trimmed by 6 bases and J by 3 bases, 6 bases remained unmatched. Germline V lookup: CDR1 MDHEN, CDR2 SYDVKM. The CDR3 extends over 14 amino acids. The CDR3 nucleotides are TGTGCCAGCAGGCAGACAGGGGAAGACTATGGCTACACCTTC. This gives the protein CASRQTGEDYGYTF.

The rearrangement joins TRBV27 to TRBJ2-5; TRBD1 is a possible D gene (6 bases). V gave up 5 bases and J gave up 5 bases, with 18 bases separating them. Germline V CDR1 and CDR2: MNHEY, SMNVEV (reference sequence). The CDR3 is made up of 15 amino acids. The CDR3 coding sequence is TGTGCCAGCAGTCCCCAAACAGGGAGAAGGGAGACCCAGTACTTC. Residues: CASSPQTGRRETQYF.

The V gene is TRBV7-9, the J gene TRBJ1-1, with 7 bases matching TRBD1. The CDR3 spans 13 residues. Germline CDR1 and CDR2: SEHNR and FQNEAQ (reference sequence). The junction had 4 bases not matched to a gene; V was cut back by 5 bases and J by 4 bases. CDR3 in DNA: TGTGCCAGCAGCCATTCAGGGGGCACTGAAGCTTTCTTT. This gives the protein CASSHSGGTEAFF.

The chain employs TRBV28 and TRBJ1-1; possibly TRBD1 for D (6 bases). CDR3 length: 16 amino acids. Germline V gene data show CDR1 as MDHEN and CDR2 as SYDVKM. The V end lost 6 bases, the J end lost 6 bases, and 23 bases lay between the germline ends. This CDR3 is CASSIRGAIASPEAFF. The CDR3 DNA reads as TGTGCCAGCAGCATCCGGGGGGCGATTGCCTCCCCTGAAGCTTTCTTT.

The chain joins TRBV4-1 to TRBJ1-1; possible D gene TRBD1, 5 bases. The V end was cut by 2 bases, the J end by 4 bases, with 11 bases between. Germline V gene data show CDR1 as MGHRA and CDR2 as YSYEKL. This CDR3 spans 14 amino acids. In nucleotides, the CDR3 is TGCGCCAGCAGCCAAATGGGGGGGATCACTGAAGCTTTCTTT. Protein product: CASSQMGGITEAFF.

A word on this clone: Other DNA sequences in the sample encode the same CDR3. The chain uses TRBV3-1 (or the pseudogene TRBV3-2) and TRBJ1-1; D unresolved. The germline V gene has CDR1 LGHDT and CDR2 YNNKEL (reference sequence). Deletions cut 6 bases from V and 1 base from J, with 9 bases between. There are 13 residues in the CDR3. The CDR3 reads CASSRRGNTEAFF. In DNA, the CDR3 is TGTGCCAGCAGTCGCCGGGGGAACACTGAAGCTTTCTTT.

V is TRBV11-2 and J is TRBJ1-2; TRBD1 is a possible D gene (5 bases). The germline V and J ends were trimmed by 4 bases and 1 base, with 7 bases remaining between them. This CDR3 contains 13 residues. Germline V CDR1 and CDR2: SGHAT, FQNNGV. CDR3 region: CASSSTVNYGYTF. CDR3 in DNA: TGTGCCAGCAGCTCGACAGTTAACTATGGCTACACCTTC.